This TCR beta chain comes out of a study of T cell changes during pregnancy in multiple sclerosis. Method: immunoSEQ multiplex PCR; TCRdb's copy keeps in-frame clones and lacks some. Of roughly 40,000 clones listed, more than 85% were seen once; the top ten hold about 0.5%. Between the trimmed V and J ends, which lost 4 bases and 0 bases, there was a span of 12 bases. CDR3 length: 14 amino acids. Germline assignment: CDR1 GTSNPN and CDR2 SVGIG (reference sequence). The clonotype was recovered from a female donor in good health, enrolled as a control in a pregnancy study. Source: CD4+ T cells from peripheral blood mononuclear cells, taken in the second trimester of pregnancy. The V gene is TRBV30, the J gene TRBJ1-2; D gene ambiguous. CDR3 sequence: CAWNGGNPNYGYTF. DNA for the CDR3: TGTGCCTGGAATGGAGGGAACCCTAACTATGGCTACACCTTC.